This T cell receptor beta chain came from a study of T cells after yellow fever vaccination. By 5'RACE template switching, TCR cDNA was produced, with a universal primer site and UMIs added in the process. A single record per CDR3 protein comes from TCRdb applying MiXCR to the 5' RACE reads. The data contain hundreds of thousands of distinct CDR3 sequences, about 14% of them singletons. Study-wide results and caveats: Boosting was followed by the reappearance of most primary-vaccination clones (96% CD4, roughly 90% CD8).

This CDR3 is built from 12 residues. CDR1 SGHTS and CDR2 YDEGEE come from the germline V gene. V lost 3 bases to trimming and J lost 6 bases; unmatched junction nucleotides: 3. On this clonotype: Antigen specificity is unknown.

The source is a man aged 30 to 45 who received the YFV17D yellow fever vaccine. The sequencing here drew on PBMCs, taken on the day of the yellow fever booster vaccination. This chain uses TRBV5-8 with TRBJ2-7; the match to TRBD2 covers 7 bases. The CDR3 sequence: CASSSGGVEQYF. The CDR3 region has the DNA TGTGCCAGCAGCTCGGGAGGAGTCGAGCAGTACTTC.